The sequence of this T cell receptor beta chain was determined in a study of T cells in Graves' hyperthyroidism and ophthalmopathy. Many counts were recorded for this clonotype. V was clipped by 3 bases and J by 5 bases; unmatched bases: 7. Looked up from germline, CDR1 is SGHAT and CDR2 is FQNNGV. The CDR3 spans 14 residues. RNA transcripts yielded amplified TCR beta CDR3 regions. RT-PCR in the first round (using the HTBI primer set) targeted the TCR CDR3. MiXCR, applied by TCRdb to the multiplex PCR reads, yields one record per CDR3 protein. The sample yields approximately 300,000 distinct CDR3 sequences, about 15% seen once. The authors took PBMCs from roughly 9.3 ml fresh peripheral blood.

The chain joins TRBV11-2 to TRBJ2-7, with 7 positions matching TRBD2. Sequencing used blood. The sequence was obtained from a man aged 25 to 45 with Graves' hyperthyroidism. CDR3 DNA: TGTGCCAGCAGCTTCGAGGTTGGGGGGGACGAGCAGTACTTC. It is translated as CASSFEVGGDEQYF.